Each of the 23 T cell receptor beta chains below was sequenced from the same sample in a study of blood T cell repertoires in COVID-19. Generated by immunoSEQ multiplex PCR, the TCRdb table keeps only in-frame clones and is missing some. Among about 140,000 clones listed, just under 80% were seen once. The sample consisted of peripheral blood. The receptors come from an older woman with acute or convalescent COVID-19.

This clone was seen just once. Other DNA sequences within the sample encode an identical CDR3. The rearrangement joins TRBV27 to TRBJ2-7, with a possible D match to TRBD2 (6 bases). Germline CDR1 is MNHEY and CDR2 is SMNVEV (reference sequence). CDR3 length equals 13 residues. The V gene lost 5 bases and the J gene lost 2 bases, with 10 bases spanning the gap. The CDR3 bases are TGTGCCAGCAGTGCCGGGGGACCCTACGAGCAGTACTTC. Amino acid sequence: CASSAGGPYEQYF.

The chain links TRBV2 to TRBJ2-7; 7 nucleotides line up with TRBD1. Germline V gene data show CDR1 as SNHLY and CDR2 as FYNNEI. There are 11 residues in the CDR3. Trimming took 8 bases from V and 3 from J; bases not matched to a gene: 1. CDR3 region: CASGQDYEQYF. CDR3 nucleotide sequence: TGTGCCAGCGGACAGGACTACGAGCAGTACTTC.

This clone came up once. The chain has TRBV30 and TRBJ2-2; 9 positions match TRBD1. The length of the CDR3 is 16 residues. V shed 4 bases and J 0 bases; nucleotides not matched to a gene: 6. Germline assignment: CDR1 GTSNPN and CDR2 SVGIG (reference sequence). CDR3 bases: TGTGCCTGGAAAACCCGGGACAGGGCGAACACCGGGGAGCTGTTTTTT. This sequence encodes CAWKTRDRANTGELFF.

The chain is built from TRBV7-7 and TRBJ2-5; TRBD1 aligns across 8 bases. CDR1 is SSHAT and CDR2 is FNYEAQ in the germline V gene (reference sequence). J was trimmed by 4 bases and V by 5 bases; bases with no gene match: 6. This CDR3 spans 14 amino acids. For the CDR3, the DNA is TGTGCCAGCAGCGTAGACAGGGGCACAGAGACCCAGTACTTC. It yields the protein CASSVDRGTETQYF.

This chain links TRBV28 with TRBJ1-3, with D hard to call. Trimming pared 4 bases from V and 2 bases from J, leaving 12 bases between. This CDR3 has 15 amino acids. CDR1 is MDHEN and CDR2 is SYDVKM in the germline V gene. The CDR3, as DNA: TGTGCCAGCAGTTCCGCAGGATCCGCTGGAAACACCATATATTTT. This encodes CASSSAGSAGNTIYF. The entire variable domain, with the rest obtained from reference TRBV28 and TRBJ1-3, is as follows: DVKVTQSSRYLVKRTGEKVFLECVQDMDHENMFWYRQDPGLGLRLIYFSYDVKMKEKGDIPEGYSVSREKKERFSLILESASTNQTSMYLCASSSAGSAGNTIYFGEGSWLTVV.

The V gene is TRBV25-1, the J gene TRBJ2-1; TRBD2 matches at 13 bases. Trimming took 5 bases from V and 11 from J; bases not matched to a gene: 6. The germline gives CDR1 MGHDK, CDR2 SYGVNS. This CDR3 is 14 amino acids long. CDR3 DNA sequence: TGTGCCAGCAGTCTCGTTGGGACTAGCGGGAAGCAGTTCTTC. Translated, it gives CASSLVGTSGKQFF.

Of note for this clone: The identical CDR3 is also encoded by other nucleotide sequences in the sample. The V and J genes are TRBV11-1 and TRBJ1-1; D unresolved. Germline V gene sequence: CDR1 SGHAT, CDR2 FQDESV (reference sequence). Deletions cut 3 bases from V and 4 bases from J, with 9 bases between. The CDR3 is made up of 13 amino acids. The DNA for the CDR3 is TGTGCCAGCAGCTTTCGGGGTACCACTGAAGCTTTCTTT. Amino acid sequence: CASSFRGTTEAFF. Full variable domain (remainder filled in from reference TRBV11-1 and TRBJ1-1): EAEVAQSPRYKITEKSQAVAFWCDPISGHATLYWYRQILGQGPELLVQFQDESVVDDSQLPKDRFSAERLKGVDSTLKIQPAELGDSAMYLCASSFRGTTEAFFGQGTRLTVV.

The V and J genes are TRBV29-1 and TRBJ2-3; possible D gene TRBD2, 6 bases. Germline V gene data show CDR1 as SQVTM and CDR2 as ANQGSEA. V dropped 3 bases and J dropped 8 bases, with 12 bases sitting between them. CDR3 length equals 12 residues. In DNA form, the CDR3 reads TGCAGCGTTGATAACTTCGGGGGTACGCAGTATTTT. Translation gives CSVDNFGGTQYF.

This clone was found a few times. This chain connects TRBV15 to TRBJ1-5, with 7 bases identical to TRBD1. CDR1 and CDR2 from the germline V gene are LNHNV and YYDKDF (reference sequence). V shed 4 bases and J 7 bases; nucleotides not matched to a gene: 10. The CDR3 has 15 residues. CDR3 sequence (DNA): TGTGCCACCAGCACCGATGACAGGGCGATCCAGCCCCAGCATTTT. Encoded protein: CATSTDDRAIQPQHF.

The chain links TRBV6-1 to TRBJ2-5, with 7 bases fitting TRBD2. The CDR3 totals 15 residues. Trimming cost V 1 base and J 1 base; bases outside gene matches: 3. Germline-derived CDR1 and CDR2 are MNHNS and SASEGT. The CDR3 region has the DNA TGTGCCAGCAGTGAAGAGGGGAGGGCCCAAGAGACCCAGTACTTC. Protein sequence: CASSEEGRAQETQYF.

This clone was seen more than once but under ten times. J is TRBJ2-1 and V is TRBV4-1; 14 positions match TRBD2. With V trimmed by 4 bases and J by 7 bases, 6 bases remained unmatched. Germline V gene sequence: CDR1 MGHRA, CDR2 YSYEKL. This CDR3 region has 16 residues. The CDR3 reads CASSPRLAGGLNEQFF. CDR3 bases: TGCGCCAGCAGCCCGCGACTAGCGGGAGGGCTTAATGAGCAGTTCTTC.

This chain uses TRBV10-3 with TRBJ2-6, with TRBD2 identical over 10 bases. V was clipped by 2 bases and J by 0 bases; unmatched bases: 4. This CDR3 has 18 residues. From germline, CDR1 is ENHRY and CDR2 SYGVKD. CDR3 sequence reads: CAISEGLADASGANVLTF. DNA of the CDR3: TGTGCCATCAGTGAGGGACTAGCGGACGCCTCTGGGGCCAACGTCCTGACTTTC.

The V and J genes are TRBV19 and TRBJ1-5, with D hard to call. Deletions cut 5 bases from V and 2 bases from J, with 13 bases between. Germline-derived CDR1 and CDR2 are LNHDA and SQIVND (reference sequence). There are 15 residues in the CDR3. This CDR3 reads CASSVLRGGNQPQHF. The DNA of the CDR3 is TGTGCCAGTAGTGTCCTCCGGGGAGGCAATCAGCCCCAGCATTTT.

This chain connects TRBV14 to TRBJ2-7, with D perhaps TRBD2 (6 bases). The ends were cut back, 3 bases at V and 3 bases at J, with 24 bases in the middle. The CDR3 is 18 amino acids. Germline CDR1 reads SGHDN; CDR2 reads FVKESK. In DNA, the CDR3 is TGTGCCAGCAGCCAGCCTCTGGGACTTGCGGGCGGCGGCTACGAGCAGTACTTC. It specifies CASSQPLGLAGGGYEQYF.

The rearrangement links TRBV5-1 to TRBJ1-1, with D maybe TRBD1 (5 bases). The CDR3 spans 14 residues. Trimming removed 2 bases at V and 0 bases at J, with 8 bases between. Germline CDR1 and CDR2: SGHRS and YFSETQ. DNA of the CDR3: TGCGCCAGCAGCTTAGGGGAAATGAACACTGAAGCTTTCTTT. It codes for CASSLGEMNTEAFF.

The chain joins TRBV4-1 to TRBJ2-7, with 11 bases aligning to TRBD2. The V and J ends lost 1 base and 2 bases, in that order; junction bases with no gene match: 7. CDR3 size: 17 residues. Germline values: CDR1 MGHRA, CDR2 YSYEKL. For the CDR3, the DNA is TGCGCCAGCAGCCAAGTAGGGTCTAGCGGGGGGACCTACGAGCAGTACTTC. This codes for CASSQVGSSGGTYEQYF.

The V gene is TRBV11-2, the J gene TRBJ1-1; D remains unclear. The germline V gene encodes CDR1 SGHAT and CDR2 FQNNGV. The CDR3 loop spans 14 amino acids. Trimming took 6 bases from V and 3 from J, leaving 14 bases between them. This CDR3 is CASRRLGFYTEAFF. The CDR3 coding sequence is TGTGCCAGCAGACGCCTAGGATTTTACACTGAAGCTTTCTTT.

The J gene is TRBJ2-7, the V gene TRBV6-6; tentatively, D is TRBD2 (5 bases). The CDR3 has 13 amino acids. The V gene lost 7 bases and the J gene lost 3 bases, with 13 bases spanning the gap. Germline CDR1 and CDR2: MNHNY and SVGAGI (reference sequence). The CDR3 DNA is TGTGCCAGCAACAAAGACTACCTCTACGAGCAGTACTTC. Encoded protein: CASNKDYLYEQYF.

The chain has TRBV28 and TRBJ2-7; 7 bases agree with TRBD1. J lost 3 bases, V lost 7 bases, and 6 bases had no gene match. Germline V CDR1 and CDR2: MDHEN, SYDVKM. This CDR3 comprises 13 residues. CDR3 coding DNA: TGTGCCAGCACACGACAGGGTGTCTACGAGCAGTACTTC. Encoded protein: CASTRQGVYEQYF.

This chain uses TRBV4-1 with TRBJ2-7, with 11 bases matching TRBD2. Trimming cost V 0 bases and J 6 bases; bases outside gene matches: 7. Germline CDR1 is MGHRA and CDR2 is YSYEKL. This CDR3 spans 16 amino acids. The CDR3 region has the DNA TGCGCCAGCAGCCAAGAAGTAGCGGGAGGGCCTCGCGAGCAGTACTTC. Its translation: CASSQEVAGGPREQYF.

The chain employs TRBV19 and TRBJ2-3, with a possible D match to TRBD1 (6 bases). Per the germline V gene, CDR1 is LNHDA and CDR2 is SQIVND (reference sequence). Trimming took off 2 bases at V and 1 base at J, with 13 bases between the two ends. The CDR3 is 16 residues long. CDR3 nucleotides: TGTGCCAGTAGTATAAGGGGCAGGGGTGGCACAGATACGCAGTATTTT. Translation: CASSIRGRGGTDTQYF.

The gene calls are TRBV28 and TRBJ1-1; D uncertain. CDR1 MDHEN and CDR2 SYDVKM come from the germline V gene. This CDR3 has 17 residues. Trimming pared 5 bases from V and 1 base from J, leaving 20 bases between. Here the CDR3 reads CASSGLGGGLRNTEAFF. For the CDR3, the DNA is TGTGCCAGCAGTGGACTCGGTGGAGGACTAAGGAACACTGAAGCTTTCTTT.

The chain employs TRBV27 and TRBJ1-6; D gene unclear. V gave up 2 bases and J gave up 7 bases, with 12 bases separating them. The CDR3 has 15 amino acids. Per germline, CDR1 MNHEY and CDR2 SMNVEV (reference sequence). The CDR3 DNA follows: TGTGCCAGCAGTTTAGACCCGTGGGCAAATTCACCCCTCCACTTT. It translates to CASSLDPWANSPLHF.